Listed below are T cell receptor beta chains from one sample, sequenced in a study of T cells in localized non-small cell lung cancer. Profiling relied on immunoSEQ multiplex PCR, and the TCRdb table lists in-frame clones only, not all of them. The sample holds 2,000 to 2,500 clones, less than 35% seen once. The sequences come from normal lung tissue next to the tumor, collected before any cancer treatment. The receptors shown here come from a man aged 35 to 70 with stage I lung adenocarcinoma. CDR3s include the opening cysteine and the closing phenylalanine or tryptophan. Fields, in order: J gene, V gene, clone size, D gene, CDR3 protein, CDR3 DNA. A D gene is named only where the DNA matches it firmly. Size is stated for part of the rows, as once, few or many counts, or as a class when the clone is expanded.

j_gene: TRBJ1-4; v_gene: TRBV19; abundance: once; d_gene: TRBD1; CDR3aa: CASSMGQANEKLFF; CDR3nt: TGTGCCAGTAGTATGGGACAGGCTAATGAAAAACTGTTTTTT
j_gene: TRBJ1-3; v_gene: TRBV29-1; abundance: few; d_gene: -; CDR3aa: CSVGVIGNTIYF; CDR3nt: TGCAGCGTTGGGGTGATCGGAAACACCATATATTTT
j_gene: TRBJ2-3; v_gene: TRBV23-1; abundance: -; d_gene: -; CDR3aa: CASSQDWVAEDTQYF; CDR3nt: TGCGCCAGCAGCCAAGATTGGGTAGCGGAAGATACGCAGTATTTT
j_gene: TRBJ2-4; v_gene: TRBV11-3; abundance: few; d_gene: -; CDR3aa: CASSLTPTVAKNIQYF; CDR3nt: TGTGCCAGCAGCTTAACTCCTACAGTAGCCAAAAACATTCAGTACTTC
j_gene: TRBJ2-7; v_gene: TRBV11-3; abundance: few; d_gene: -; CDR3aa: CASSLPPRVYEQYF; CDR3nt: TGTGCCAGCAGCTTACCTCCCAGGGTCTACGAGCAGTACTTC
j_gene: TRBJ2-5; v_gene: TRBV6-8; abundance: -; d_gene: TRBD2; CDR3aa: CASSPTSGGAIEETQYF; CDR3nt: TGTGCCAGCAGTCCAACTAGCGGGGGGGCTATAGAAGAGACCCAGTACTTC
j_gene: TRBJ1-6; v_gene: TRBV6-8; abundance: medium-sized; d_gene: TRBD1; CDR3aa: CASSDSTGGNSPLHF; CDR3nt: TGTGCCAGCAGTGACTCGACAGGGGGCAATTCACCCCTCCACTTT
j_gene: TRBJ2-2; v_gene: TRBV18; abundance: -; d_gene: -; CDR3aa: CASSASGAGELFF; CDR3nt: TGTGCCAGCTCAGCTTCTGGGGCCGGGGAGCTGTTTTTT
j_gene: TRBJ2-5; v_gene: TRBV9; abundance: -; d_gene: TRBD2; CDR3aa: CASSVGLAGLQETQYF; CDR3nt: TGTGCCAGCAGCGTCGGACTAGCGGGACTCCAAGAGACCCAGTACTTC
j_gene: TRBJ2-4; v_gene: TRBV23-1; abundance: -; d_gene: -; CDR3aa: CASSQSRQKLAKNIQYF; CDR3nt: TGCGCCAGCAGTCAATCGAGACAGAAACTAGCCAAAAACATTCAGTACTTC
j_gene: TRBJ1-1; v_gene: TRBV10-1; abundance: -; d_gene: -; CDR3aa: CASSPTRPTEAFF; CDR3nt: TGCGCCAGCAGCCCTACCAGGCCCACTGAAGCTTTCTTT
j_gene: TRBJ2-7; v_gene: TRBV18; abundance: -; d_gene: -; CDR3aa: CASSRVQGSYEQYF; CDR3nt: TGTGCCAGCTCTCGTGTGCAGGGTTCCTACGAGCAGTACTTC
j_gene: TRBJ1-5; v_gene: TRBV18; abundance: -; d_gene: TRBD1; CDR3aa: CASSPDRGGNQPQHF; CDR3nt: TGTGCCAGCTCACCGGACAGGGGTGGTAATCAGCCCCAGCATTTT
j_gene: TRBJ1-3; v_gene: TRBV4-1; abundance: medium-sized; d_gene: TRBD1; CDR3aa: CASSHRDRGLTASSGNTIYF; CDR3nt: TGCGCCAGCAGCCATCGGGACAGGGGGCTTACAGCCAGCTCTGGAAACACCATATATTTT
j_gene: TRBJ1-6; v_gene: TRBV12-5; abundance: -; d_gene: -; CDR3aa: CASGFLDPTGSPLHF; CDR3nt: TGTGCTAGTGGTTTTCTAGATCCGACGGGTTCACCCCTCCACTTT
j_gene: TRBJ1-1; v_gene: TRBV6-8; abundance: few; d_gene: -; CDR3aa: CASSSLGPGDTEAFF; CDR3nt: TGTGCCAGCAGCTCCTTAGGACCAGGGGACACTGAAGCTTTCTTT
j_gene: TRBJ2-2; v_gene: TRBV11-3; abundance: few; d_gene: TRBD2; CDR3aa: CASSPSGGVTGELFF; CDR3nt: TGTGCCAGCAGCCCATCCGGGGGGGTCACCGGGGAGCTGTTTTTT
j_gene: TRBJ2-2; v_gene: TRBV10-3; abundance: -; d_gene: -; CDR3aa: CAISPRGENTGELFF; CDR3nt: TGTGCCATCAGTCCCCGTGGGGAAAACACCGGGGAGCTGTTTTTT
j_gene: TRBJ2-7; v_gene: TRBV28; abundance: few; d_gene: TRBD1; CDR3aa: CASSSVRGRSYEQYF; CDR3nt: TGTGCCAGCAGTTCCGTCAGGGGGCGCTCCTACGAGCAGTACTTC
j_gene: TRBJ2-1; v_gene: TRBV6-8; abundance: -; d_gene: TRBD2; CDR3aa: CASSLLAGGWNEQFF; CDR3nt: TGTGCCAGCAGTCTACTAGCGGGGGGGTGGAATGAGCAGTTCTTC
j_gene: TRBJ2-5; v_gene: TRBV6-7; abundance: medium-sized; d_gene: -; CDR3aa: CASSIGLDGTQYF; CDR3nt: TGTGCCAGCAGTATTGGGCTAGATGGGACCCAGTACTTC
j_gene: TRBJ2-3; v_gene: TRBV28; abundance: few; d_gene: TRBD2; CDR3aa: CASSRYGLAATDTQYF; CDR3nt: TGTGCCAGCAGCCGATACGGACTAGCGGCCACAGATACGCAGTATTTT
j_gene: TRBJ1-4; v_gene: TRBV2; abundance: -; d_gene: -; CDR3aa: CASSKRATNEKLFF; CDR3nt: TGTGCCAGCAGTAAACGCGCAACTAATGAAAAACTGTTTTTT
j_gene: TRBJ1-3; v_gene: TRBV9; abundance: large; d_gene: TRBD1; CDR3aa: CASSAGTGSGNTIYF; CDR3nt: TGTGCCAGCAGCGCCGGGACAGGCTCTGGAAACACCATATATTTT
j_gene: TRBJ2-5; v_gene: TRBV11-3; abundance: medium-sized; d_gene: TRBD1; CDR3aa: CASSLHRGLSQETQYF; CDR3nt: TGTGCCAGCAGCTTACACAGGGGGCTTTCCCAAGAGACCCAGTACTTC
j_gene: TRBJ1-1; v_gene: TRBV14; abundance: -; d_gene: TRBD1; CDR3aa: CASSQMTGLANTEAFF; CDR3nt: TGTGCCAGCAGCCAAATGACAGGGTTAGCGAACACTGAAGCTTTCTTT
j_gene: TRBJ1-1; v_gene: TRBV9; abundance: -; d_gene: -; CDR3aa: CASSVADKKNTEAFF; CDR3nt: TGTGCCAGCAGCGTAGCTGATAAAAAGAACACTGAAGCTTTCTTT
j_gene: TRBJ2-1; v_gene: TRBV11-3; abundance: few; d_gene: TRBD1; CDR3aa: CASSSRTGWNNEQFF; CDR3nt: TGTGCCAGCAGCTCACGGACAGGGTGGAACAATGAGCAGTTCTTC
j_gene: TRBJ2-6; v_gene: TRBV28; abundance: medium-sized; d_gene: -; CDR3aa: CASTGYTGANVLTF; CDR3nt: TGTGCCAGCACCGGCTATACTGGGGCCAACGTCCTGACTTTC
j_gene: TRBJ2-7; v_gene: TRBV9; abundance: few; d_gene: -; CDR3aa: CASSEAGNRDEQYF; CDR3nt: TGTGCCAGCAGCGAGGCAGGGAATCGGGACGAGCAGTACTTC
j_gene: TRBJ2-5; v_gene: TRBV11-3; abundance: few; d_gene: -; CDR3aa: CASSPVGAGETQYF; CDR3nt: TGTGCCAGCAGCCCGGTGGGGGCGGGAGAGACCCAGTACTTC